This T cell receptor (beta chain) was identified during a study of T cell responses to AZD1222 COVID-19 vaccine (dated by TCRdb to the early 2020s). Some background on the complete study: TCR sequencing covered roughly 230 trial participants: 200 to 210 given two doses of AZD1222 and 26 given two doses of MenACWY control vaccine. Enrollment into the trials was organized by age into subgroups of 18-55, 56-69 and 70-plus years, and those subgroups contained approximately 150, 30 and 60 TCR-sequenced participants, respectively. General study outcomes and caveats: In the small 56-69-year group, the increase in depth fell short of significance, most likely because of low power. Participants were mostly white British, with more females than males. The authors suggested clonal diversity may have been underestimated. Epitopes outside the regions mutated in the B.1.351 and B.1.1.7 variants were reportedly recognized by nearly half of the unique spike-specific TCRs. Because no samples from the day 14 peak response were available, repertoires could be characterized only after the peak T cell response. After two AZD1222 doses, spike-specific TCR breadth and depth were significantly higher than at day 0 and than in MenACWY recipients. Conclusions about previously exposed vaccinees are limited because only six or seven AZD1222 recipients were SARS-CoV-2 seropositive at baseline. Vaccine-associated CD4 TCRs spanned the whole spike protein, with dominant responses in regions 160-218 and 743-854.

The CDR3 holds 14 amino acids from the cysteine to the phenylalanine. Only the CDR3 region is kept as DNA, spanning 42 bases read in frame from base 1. From the germline V gene, CDR1 is ENHRY and CDR2 is SYGVKD. The junction shows trimming of 0 bases on V and 7 bases on J, and the gene matches do not reach 3 bases of it. Per the publication, the time point label means: baseline before first vaccination. This specimen's treatment or condition label, per the study, means: meningococcal conjugate vaccine given as trial control. Vaccinee samples were obtained from the UK trials COV001 and COV002, which included a single-blind randomized controlled phase 2/3 trial of AZD1222 (ChAdOx1 nCoV-19) in healthy adults. Trial participant PBMC samples were collected at day 0 and day 28 after the second dose for TCRbeta chain sequencing. The CDR3 regions of human TCRbeta chains were analyzed by immunosequencing. Processing in the source paper ran as follows. TCRs in the repertoires were matched against a reference library of SARS-CoV-2-specific TCRs that had been generated with the MIRA antigen-specificity platform. Breadth was defined as the fraction of unique TCRs that were SARS-CoV-2-associated. Depth was defined as the fraction of total T cells that were SARS-CoV-2-associated. Using the MIRA data, each spike-specific TCR was assigned both to the spike region to which the TCR was reactive and to a CD4 or CD8 class. Log10-transformed breadth and depth values were compared by one-way ANOVA with Sidak's multiple comparisons tests. In TCRdb, the immuneACCESS table is reduced to in-frame sequences with V and J assigned. These tables do not hold every clone; where another copy was compared, an unresolved V gene accounts for under half, and the others remain unexplained. V and J calls and clone size are given by that table; D and trimming were obtained from the DNA. This sample comprises 55,000 to 60,000 clones, approximately 89% of them detected only once. Clones ranked in the top ten supply about 20% of the sample.

On this clone: Its antigen remains unidentified. Within one base of it there is no much larger clone, and no base qualities were kept.

The sequenced sample was peripheral blood, obtained on day 0 of MenACWY control vaccination. This TCR derives from an adult in good health. The sequence links TRBV10-3 to TRBJ2-1, with TRBD2 identical over 7 junction bases. The CDR3 protein: CAISESSSGNEQFF. In nucleotides, the sequence is TGTGCCATCAGTGAGTCGAGTAGCGGGAATGAGCAGTTCTTC.